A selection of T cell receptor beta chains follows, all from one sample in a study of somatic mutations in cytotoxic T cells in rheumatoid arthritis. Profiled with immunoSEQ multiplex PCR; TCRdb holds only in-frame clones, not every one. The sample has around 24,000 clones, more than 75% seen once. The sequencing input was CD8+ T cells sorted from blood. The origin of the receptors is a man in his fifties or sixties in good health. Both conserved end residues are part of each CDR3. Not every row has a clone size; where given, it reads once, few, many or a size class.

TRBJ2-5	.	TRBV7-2	CASSLGFRETQYF
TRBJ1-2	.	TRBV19	CASSIGAVGYTF
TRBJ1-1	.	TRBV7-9	CASSLNRVPDTEAFF
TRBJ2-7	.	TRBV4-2	CASSPGTGAYEQYF
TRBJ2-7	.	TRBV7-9	CASSPMEGPQYEQYF
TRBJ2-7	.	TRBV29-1	CSVELRGTSGSLYEQYF
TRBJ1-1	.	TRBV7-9	CASSYGRNTEAFF
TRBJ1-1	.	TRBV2	CASRQTGQANTEAFF
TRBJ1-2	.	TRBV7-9	CASDRGSTNYGYTF
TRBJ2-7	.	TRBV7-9	CASSGRTGEQYF
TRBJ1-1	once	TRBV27	CASSLMGDWVLTEAFF
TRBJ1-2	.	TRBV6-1	CASSGWDFYGYTF
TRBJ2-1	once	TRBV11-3	CASSSRTGTGNYNEQFF
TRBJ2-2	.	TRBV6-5	CASSYSQDREAGELFF
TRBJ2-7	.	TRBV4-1	CASSQEPRGMVYEQYF
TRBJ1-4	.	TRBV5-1	CASSLGMRTRWEKLFF
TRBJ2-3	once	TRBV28	CASSLLGFTDTQYF
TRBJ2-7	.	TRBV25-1	CASSEGEQYF
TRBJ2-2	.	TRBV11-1	CASSLGEGELFF
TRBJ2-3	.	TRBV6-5	CATAVGGYLTDTQYF
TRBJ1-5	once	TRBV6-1	CASRERRVSNQPQHF
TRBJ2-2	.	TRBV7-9	CASTQTSGTMLRTGELFF
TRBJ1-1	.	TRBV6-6	CASSYSEGPTEAFF
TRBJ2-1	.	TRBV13	CASSSGSLARNEQFF
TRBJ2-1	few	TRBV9	CASSVGGSGNEQFF
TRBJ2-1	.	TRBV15	CATSRDRANEQFF
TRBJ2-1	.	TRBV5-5	CASSTGTKSPNEQFF
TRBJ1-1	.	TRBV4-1	CASSQPRTRPPGTEAFF
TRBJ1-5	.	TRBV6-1	CASSDRIPPYSNQPQHF
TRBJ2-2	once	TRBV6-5	CASSYKSTGELFF
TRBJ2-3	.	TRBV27	CASRSSGSVADTQYF
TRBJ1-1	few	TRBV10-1	CASSGVTTGNTEAFF
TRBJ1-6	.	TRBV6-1	CASRRDRERSPLHF
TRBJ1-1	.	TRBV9	CASSPGTGPLAFF
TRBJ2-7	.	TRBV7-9	CASSFGRGNEQYF
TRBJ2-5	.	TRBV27	CASSLSADQETQYF
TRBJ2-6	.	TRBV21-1	CASSSGGGTGANVLTF
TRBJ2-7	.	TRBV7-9	CASSSDRRIYEQYF
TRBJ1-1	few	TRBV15	CATSTRGTEAFF